These 32 T cell receptor beta chains were all obtained from the same sample, sequenced in a study of a mutant IDH1 vaccine in newly diagnosed glioma. No antigen has been assigned to these receptors. As for time point: week 47, end of study. Each dose of the vaccine consisted of 300 ug of mutant IDH1 20-mer peptide, with topical imiquimod. Clones were read by immunoSEQ multiplex PCR, and TCRdb kept only the in-frame ones, dropping some. The repertoire has around 30,000 clones, roughly 89% of them found once; the top ten carry around 12%. Material: PBMCs, obtained from a glioma patient whose treatment included an IDH1 peptide vaccine. The receptors come from a woman aged 25 to 45 with glioma.

The chain has TRBV5-4 and TRBJ1-2; no definite D call. Germline CDR1 SGHNT, CDR2 YYREEE (reference sequence). Deletions cut 6 bases from V and 2 bases from J, with 5 bases between. The CDR3 extends over 11 amino acids. CDR3 coding DNA: TGTGCCAGCAAATCCAACTATGGCTACACCTTC. Protein product: CASKSNYGYTF. The full variable domain, with the rest looked up from reference TRBV5-4 and TRBJ1-2, is ETGVTQSPTHLIKTRGQQVTLRCSSQSGHNTVSWYQQALGQGPQFIFQYYREEENGRGNFPPRFSGLQFPNYSSELNVNALELDDSALYLCASKSNYGYTFGSGTRLTVV.

This clone turned up a few times. The V call is TRBV5-1, the J call TRBJ2-5; a weak D match, TRBD2 (5 bases). Germline V CDR1 and CDR2: SGHRS, YFSETQ. The CDR3 has 13 residues. Trimming cost V 2 bases and J 2 bases, with 7 bases left between them. CDR3 DNA: TGCGCCAGCAGCTTAGGAGGACAAGAGACCCAGTACTTC. Its translation is CASSLGGQETQYF. The whole variable domain, filled in from reference TRBV5-1 and TRBJ2-5, reads KAGVTQTPRYLIKTRGQQVTLSCSPISGHRSVSWYQQTPGQGLQFLFEYFSETQRNKGNFPGRFSGRQFSNSRSEMNVSTLELGDSALYLCASSLGGQETQYFGPGTRLLVL.

This clone is a singleton in its sample. J is TRBJ1-6 and V is TRBV12-2. TRBV12-2 is annotated as a pseudogene. The CDR3 has 17 residues. The chain's CDR3 is CASRTPRWEFVNSPLHF. CDR3 DNA: TGTGCAAGTCGCACCCCGAGGTGGGAATTTGTCAATTCACCCCTCCACTTT.

V usage is TRBV14 and J usage is TRBJ1-1, with D possibly matching TRBD1 (5 bases). CDR1 is SGHDN, CDR2 FVKESK, per germline. The CDR3 loop spans 13 amino acids. Trimming stripped 0 bases from V and 11 bases from J, with 13 bases between. The CDR3 region has the DNA TGTGCCAGCAGCCAAGACTACGGGGCGATGGCTTTCTTT. This sequence encodes CASSQDYGAMAFF. Full variable domain (remainder filled in from reference TRBV14 and TRBJ1-1): EAGVTQFPSHSVIEKGQTVTLRCDPISGHDNLYWYRRVMGKEIKFLLHFVKESKQDESGMPNNRFLAERTGGTYSTLKVQPAELEDSGVYFCASSQDYGAMAFFGQGTRLTVV.

The chain employs TRBV7-2 and TRBJ1-2; D gene uncertain. CDR3 length: 13 residues. In germline, CDR1 is SGHTA, CDR2 FQGNSA. Trimming removed 6 bases at V and 4 bases at J, with 12 bases between. CDR3 DNA: TGTGCCAGCAGGCGAGGAGGGAGCTATGGCTACACCTTC. Encoded protein: CASRRGGSYGYTF.

CDR3 amino acids: CASSLSGANVLTF. The CDR3 region has the DNA TGTGCCAGCAGCCTCTCTGGGGCCAACGTCCTGACTTTC. The V call is TRBV5-6, the J call TRBJ2-6; unclear D gene. With 4 bases removed from V and 0 bases from J, the gap between germline ends came to 2 bases. Per the germline V gene, CDR1 is SGHDT and CDR2 is YYEEEE. The length of the CDR3 is 13 residues.

The chain recombines TRBV7-6 with TRBJ2-2; no reliable D call. The CDR3 is 13 amino acids. Trimming stripped 4 bases from V and 6 bases from J, with 9 bases between. Per germline, CDR1 SGHVS and CDR2 FNYEAQ. The CDR3: CASSSSFAGELFF. For the CDR3, the DNA is TGTGCCAGCAGCTCCAGTTTCGCCGGGGAGCTGTTTTTT.

The chain couples TRBV25-1 to TRBJ2-7; possibly TRBD1 for D (5 bases). The CDR3 length is 12 residues. Trimming took 2 bases from V and 3 from J, leaving 5 bases between them. Germline V gene sequence: CDR1 MGHDK, CDR2 SYGVNS. As DNA, the CDR3 is TGTGCCAGCAGTGAACAGGGCTACGAGCAGTACTTC. Translating it yields CASSEQGYEQYF.

This chain uses TRBV27 with TRBJ1-6, with a tentative D call TRBD1 (6 bases). CDR3 length: 15 amino acids. Trimming took 2 bases from V and 5 from J, leaving 10 bases between them. Looked up from germline, CDR1 is MNHEY and CDR2 is SMNVEV (reference sequence). The CDR3 nucleotides are TGTGCCAGCAGTTTAGGGACACTTAATAATTCACCCCTCCACTTT. The encoded protein is CASSLGTLNNSPLHF.

The CDR3 spells CASSLGQLTDTQYF. The CDR3 nucleotides read TGTGCCAGCAGTTTAGGACAGCTTACAGATACGCAGTATTTT. The chain recombines TRBV5-5 with TRBJ2-3, with D tentatively TRBD1 (6 bases). The CDR3 runs to 14 residues. V lost 5 bases, J lost 3 bases, and 13 bases lay in between. CDR1 and CDR2 from the germline V gene are SGHKS and YYEKEE (reference sequence).

The chain combines TRBV27 with TRBJ1-1, with 7 bases lining up with TRBD1. J was trimmed by 1 base and V by 5 bases; bases with no gene match: 4. The CDR3 contains 14 residues. The V gene's germline CDR1 is MNHEY and CDR2 SMNVEV (reference sequence). The CDR3 DNA reads TGTGCCAGCAGTCCCGGGACAGCGAACACTGAAGCTTTCTTT. Its translation is CASSPGTANTEAFF.

The V and J genes are TRBV9 and TRBJ1-6, with a possible D match to TRBD1 (5 bases). The V end was cut by 0 bases, the J end by 7 bases, with 8 bases between. The CDR3 contains 14 residues. Germline V gene sequence: CDR1 SGDLS, CDR2 YYNGEE. CDR3 in DNA: TGTGCCAGCAGCGTAGATGGGGGGAATTCACCCCTCCACTTT. Translation: CASSVDGGNSPLHF.

This rearrangement joins TRBV10-2 to TRBJ2-7; D uncertain. This CDR3 has 13 amino acids. Germline values: CDR1 WSHSY, CDR2 SAAADI. Trimming took off 4 bases at V and 3 bases at J, with 10 bases between the two ends. The CDR3 is CASSAPADYEQYF. CDR3 DNA sequence: TGCGCCAGCAGTGCACCCGCCGACTACGAGCAGTACTTC.

The J gene is TRBJ2-5, the V gene TRBV5-1; TRBD1 or TRBD2 may be the D gene (5 bases each). Judging by the DNA end, TRBJ2-7 fits better; the J call may be wrong. The CDR3 is made up of 14 amino acids. CDR1 and CDR2 from the germline V gene are SGHRS and YFSETQ. The CDR3: CASSLDTGDYEQYF. The CDR3 DNA reads TGCGCCAGCAGCCTGGACACCGGGGATTACGAGCAGTACTTC.

The chain links TRBV10-2 to TRBJ2-7, with D perhaps matching TRBD2 (6 bases). Germline V CDR1 and CDR2: WSHSY, SAAADI. V lost 7 bases to trimming and J lost 1 base, with 14 bases between them. This CDR3 contains 14 residues. The CDR3 DNA sequence: TGCGCCAGCAAATCAGCGGGCTCTTCCTACGAGCAGTACTTC. Translated: CASKSAGSSYEQYF.

The chain joins TRBV7-8 to TRBJ2-5; TRBD2 aligns across 8 bases. The CDR3 runs 16 residues. From germline, CDR1 is SGHVS and CDR2 FQNEAQ. After removal of 1 base from V and 5 bases from J, the junction contained 9 bases not matched to a gene. CDR3 DNA: TGTGCCAGCAGCTTAGAGATCGGGGGGGACGGGGAGACCCAGTACTTC. It translates to CASSLEIGGDGETQYF.

This chain links TRBV7-8 with TRBJ1-5; 10 bases line up with TRBD1. The V and J ends lost 5 bases and 0 bases, in that order; junction bases with no gene match: 7. Germline CDR1 SGHVS, CDR2 FQNEAQ. The CDR3 has 17 amino acids. In DNA, the CDR3 is TGTGCCAGCAGCCTGGGACAGGGGTCCCTTAGCAATCAGCCCCAGCATTTT. Translation: CASSLGQGSLSNQPQHF.

The genes are TRBV7-3 and TRBJ1-1; 8 nucleotides agree with TRBD1. This CDR3 spans 14 amino acids. The V gene's germline CDR1 is SGHTA and CDR2 FQGTGA. V shed 5 bases, J shed 4 bases, and the junction held 6 bases outside the gene matches. CDR3 in amino acids: CASSPWTGSTEAFF. For the CDR3, the DNA is TGTGCCAGCAGCCCCTGGACAGGGAGCACTGAAGCTTTCTTT.

This chain joins TRBV5-6 and TRBJ1-5; possible D gene TRBD1, 5 bases. Between the trimmed V and J ends, which lost 0 bases and 5 bases, there was a span of 9 bases. Germline CDR1 is SGHDT and CDR2 is YYEEEE. This CDR3 comprises 14 residues. The CDR3 region is CASSLGQGYQPQHF. In nucleotides, the CDR3 is TGTGCCAGCAGCTTGGGGCAGGGCTATCAGCCCCAGCATTTT.

The V call is TRBV9, the J call TRBJ1-1; D is perhaps TRBD1 (6 bases). V lost 4 bases to trimming and J lost 5 bases, with 18 bases between them. Germline V gene data show CDR1 as SGDLS and CDR2 as YYNGEE. The CDR3 sequence is 15 residues long. CDR3 residues: CASSSTPGAGTEAFF. In DNA, the CDR3 is TGTGCCAGCAGCTCCACCCCGGGGGCAGGAACTGAAGCTTTCTTT.

The gene calls are TRBV19 and TRBJ1-5; D is uncertain. Trimming shortened V by 3 bases and J by 2 bases, and 5 bases separated the two germline ends. Germline CDR1 reads LNHDA; CDR2 reads SQIVND (reference sequence). The CDR3 loop spans 13 amino acids. CDR3 amino acids: CASSMNGNQPQHF. The DNA for the CDR3 is TGTGCCAGTAGTATGAACGGCAATCAGCCCCAGCATTTT.

This rearrangement joins TRBV5-1 to TRBJ1-1, with D perhaps matching TRBD1 (5 bases). Germline V CDR1 and CDR2: SGHRS, YFSETQ. The ends were cut back, 2 bases at V and 1 base at J, with 9 bases in the middle. The CDR3 has 14 amino acids. CDR3 in amino acids: CASSLGHQNTEAFF. CDR3 sequence (DNA): TGCGCCAGCAGCTTAGGACACCAGAACACTGAAGCTTTCTTT.

This clone showed up just once. The CDR3 DNA is TGTGCCAGCAGCCCCGATTTTAGTCAGCCCCAGCATTTT. Translation: CASSPDFSQPQHF. The V call is TRBV7-6, the J call TRBJ1-5; D is undetermined. The V end was cut by 5 bases, the J end by 6 bases, with 11 bases between. The CDR3 length is 13 residues. Germline V lookup: CDR1 SGHVS, CDR2 FNYEAQ.

This rearrangement joins TRBV5-4 to TRBJ1-6, with D perhaps TRBD1 (5 bases). The CDR3 extends over 14 amino acids. Looked up from germline, CDR1 is SGHNT and CDR2 is YYREEE (reference sequence). Trimming stripped 2 bases from V and 5 bases from J, with 8 bases between. The CDR3 is CASSFRGHNSPLHF. The CDR3 bases are TGTGCCAGCAGCTTCCGGGGCCATAATTCACCCCTCCACTTT.

V usage is TRBV6-1 and J usage is TRBJ1-5, with TRBD1 matching 8 bases. The V and J ends lost 10 bases and 6 bases, in that order; junction bases with no gene match: 11. Germline values: CDR1 MNHNS, CDR2 SASEGT. The CDR3 is 14 residues long. The CDR3 spells CATEDRVGTQPQHF. The CDR3 DNA reads as TGTGCCACCGAGGACAGGGTAGGGACTCAGCCCCAGCATTTT.

CDR3 region: CASSEIAGAVYEQYF. Here the CDR3 DNA reads TGCGCCAGCAGTGAGATAGCGGGGGCCGTCTACGAGCAGTACTTC. The genes are TRBV10-2 and TRBJ2-7; 9 positions match TRBD2. V shed 2 bases and J 3 bases; nucleotides not matched to a gene: 5. Germline V gene data show CDR1 as WSHSY and CDR2 as SAAADI. The CDR3 spans 15 residues.

This chain connects TRBV4-1 to TRBJ2-7; 8 nucleotides match TRBD2. Germline values: CDR1 MGHRA, CDR2 YSYEKL. Trimming cost V 5 bases and J 0 bases; bases outside gene matches: 9. The CDR3 covers 16 residues. The CDR3 spells CASSSGGGPSSYEQYF. The CDR3, as DNA: TGCGCCAGCAGCTCCGGCGGGGGGCCGAGCTCCTACGAGCAGTACTTC.

The rearrangement uses TRBV6-5 and TRBJ1-1, with D tentatively TRBD1 (5 bases). Germline CDR1 reads MNHEY; CDR2 reads SVGAGI. The CDR3 totals 15 residues. V lost 4 bases, J lost 3 bases, and 15 bases lay in between. Here the CDR3 reads CASSLQGGSYTEAFF. As DNA, the CDR3 is TGTGCCAGCAGTTTGCAGGGTGGTAGTTACACTGAAGCTTTCTTT.

This sequence joins TRBV18 and TRBJ1-2; TRBD1 matches at 10 bases. The germline V gene encodes CDR1 KGHSH and CDR2 LQKENI. The V and J ends lost 4 bases and 7 bases, in that order; junction bases with no gene match: 15. The CDR3 extends over 17 amino acids. CDR3 DNA sequence: TGTGCCAGCTCACAACTGGGACAGGGGCCGGTCCCCCTTGGCTACACCTTC. Its translation: CASSQLGQGPVPLGYTF.

The chain has TRBV10-1 and TRBJ1-4, with 10 bases identical to TRBD1. Germline V lookup: CDR1 WNHNN, CDR2 SYGVQD (reference sequence). This CDR3 contains 16 residues. V dropped 7 bases and J dropped 0; count of bases not matched to a gene: 5. CDR3 in amino acids: CASTGTGESTNEKLFF. DNA for the CDR3: TGCGCCAGCACAGGGACAGGGGAGTCAACTAATGAAAAACTGTTTTTT.

Remarks on this clone: At one end, the junction sequence differs from germline, possibly due to a read error. The chain couples TRBV15 to TRBJ2-7; no clear D. Germline V gene lookup returns CDR1 LNHNV and CDR2 YYDKDF (reference sequence). The CDR3 is made up of 17 amino acids. CDR3 loop: CATSSRQKSIKAYGQYF. CDR3 bases: TGTGCCACCAGCAGCCGCCAGAAAAGTATCAAGGCCTACGGGCAGTACTTC.

J is TRBJ1-3 and V is TRBV6-1; no reliable D call. V was clipped by 7 bases and J by 2 bases, with 9 bases between them. The CDR3 runs to 13 residues. Germline CDR1 is MNHNS and CDR2 is SASEGT. The CDR3 nucleotides are TGTGCCAGCAAGGCAGCGGCTGGAAACACCATATATTTT. Protein sequence: CASKAAAGNTIYF.